This record concerns one T cell receptor (beta chain) sequence. Its antigen is not identified. The sample is drawn from a study of T-cell reconstitution after alpha-beta-depleted transplantation in children. Germline V CDR1 and CDR2: MGHRA, YSYEKL. J gave up 6 bases and V 6 bases, and 14 bases lay outside the gene matches. This CDR3 has 17 amino acids. Preparation of the TCRbeta library was carried out with unique molecular identifiers. Using its own MiXCR run on the PCR reads, TCRdb lists one record per CDR3 protein. The table shows a few hundred thousand distinct CDR3 sequences, with 25% to 30% occurring only once. General study points: Recipient T cells and thymic progenitors that survived were the source of the high TCRbeta diversity seen at day 60 in some patients. By about two months after transplant, alpha-beta T cells reportedly arose from several hundred graft clones that had expanded. When one year had passed after transplant, most T-cell counts and diversity came from newly produced T cells.

The clonotype originates from a boy younger than two with Wiskott-Aldrich syndrome, due to receive a stem cell transplant. The chain employs TRBV4-1 and TRBJ2-1; TRBD2 agrees at 10 bases. Sample: PBMCs, taken before TCRalphabeta/CD19-depleted stem cell transplant. The CDR3: CASSHIPSGLATNEQFF. CDR3 bases: TGCGCCAGCAGTCACATCCCATCGGGACTAGCGACCAATGAGCAGTTCTTC.